The T cell receptor (beta chain) described here comes from a study of blood T cell repertoires in COVID-19. Study at large: Both acute and convalescent COVID-19 samples were obtained from the United States, Italy and Spain. Sources were T cells, B-cell-depleted T cells, or PBMCs; the material itself was cDNA or gDNA.

Original processing notes: The authors estimated nucleated cell counts from reference gene primer amplification. This table comes from immunoSEQ multiplex PCR, and its TCRdb copy is limited to in-frame clones, with some not included. V and J calls plus clone size are reproduced from that table; the DNA served to infer D and trimming. The repertoire holds some 140,000 clones, with more than 60% as singletons. The CDR3 has 17 amino acids. With 3 bases clipped from V and 9 bases from J, the junction kept 16 bases outside the gene matches. CDR1 and CDR2 (germline): SGHAT, FQNNGV. This clone was detected only once.

The chain carries TRBV11-2 and TRBJ2-1; 8 bases align to TRBD2. The origin of this receptor is an elderly man with acute or convalescent COVID-19. Sequencing was carried out using peripheral blood. The CDR3 protein is CASSLNSGLVSPSEQFF. The CDR3 coding sequence is TGTGCCAGCAGCTTGAATTCGGGACTAGTTTCACCCAGTGAGCAGTTCTTC. The variable domain in full, with the rest retrieved from reference TRBV11-2 and TRBJ2-1, is EAGVAQSPRYKIIEKRQSVAFWCNPISGHATLYWYQQILGQGPKLLIQFQNNGVVDDSQLPKDRFSAERLKGVDSTLKIQPAKLEDSAVYLCASSLNSGLVSPSEQFFGPGTRLTVL.